These 30 T cell receptor beta chains originate from one sample sequenced in a study of blood T cell repertoires in COVID-19. Generated by immunoSEQ multiplex PCR, the TCRdb table keeps only in-frame clones and is missing some. The table lists 250,000 to 400,000 clones, roughly nine tenths of them singletons, with 2.6% in the top ten. Source material: PBMCs or T cells enriched from blood (not recorded which). These receptors all come from a man in his fifties or sixties who had recovered from COVID-19.

This clone showed up just once. V gene TRBV5-4 combines with J gene TRBJ1-2; 7 bases are a match to TRBD1. This CDR3 has 14 amino acids. Germline V gene data show CDR1 as SGHNT and CDR2 as YYREEE (reference sequence). After removal of 0 bases from V and 4 bases from J, the junction contained 3 bases not matched to a gene. The CDR3 is CASSLDRGTYGYTF. CDR3 bases: TGTGCCAGCAGCTTGGACAGGGGTACCTATGGCTACACCTTC.

The chain couples TRBV2 to TRBJ1-3; 12 bases fit TRBD1. The CDR3 has 15 residues. CDR1 and CDR2 from the germline V gene are SNHLY and FYNNEI. V lost 7 bases, J lost 4 bases, and 5 bases stayed unmatched. The chain's CDR3 is CASTRDRGPGNTIYF. CDR3 nucleotide sequence: TGTGCCAGCACTCGGGACAGGGGGCCAGGAAACACCATATATTTT.

This clone was found a few times. The gene calls are TRBV19 and TRBJ1-1, with 10 bases aligning to TRBD1. This CDR3 has 15 residues. Germline CDR1 LNHDA, CDR2 SQIVND (reference sequence). With V trimmed by 5 bases and J by 4 bases, 7 bases remained unmatched. The CDR3 DNA reads TGTGCCAGTAGTCTCCGACAGGGGGCGATCACTGAAGCTTTCTTT. Its translation is CASSLRQGAITEAFF.

The chain combines TRBV9 with TRBJ1-6, with a tentative D call TRBD1 (5 bases). The CDR3 loop spans 16 amino acids. The germline gives CDR1 SGDLS, CDR2 YYNGEE. Trimming took 4 bases from V and 6 from J, leaving 17 bases between them. The CDR3 nucleotides read TGTGCCAGCAGCCCCGGGGGTGGCCCCTCTAATTCACCCCTCCACTTT. It encodes CASSPGGGPSNSPLHF. Combining the CDR3 with reference TRBV9 and TRBJ1-6 gives the whole variable domain DSGVTQTPKHLITATGQRVTLRCSPRSGDLSVYWYQQSLDQGLQFLIQYYNGEERAKGNILERFSAQQFPDLHSELNLSSLELGDSALYFCASSPGGGPSNSPLHFGNGTRLTVT.

The chain recombines TRBV27 with TRBJ2-7; TRBD2 matches at 13 bases. CDR3 length: 16 amino acids. Trimming took 2 bases from V and 0 from J; bases not matched to a gene: 1. Germline assignment: CDR1 MNHEY and CDR2 SMNVEV (reference sequence). The CDR3 loop reads CASSLRTSGSSYEQYF. CDR3 sequence (DNA): TGTGCCAGCAGTTTACGGACTAGCGGGAGCTCCTACGAGCAGTACTTC.

The rearrangement uses TRBV11-2 and TRBJ2-3; D is possibly TRBD2 (6 bases). There are 16 residues in the CDR3. The ends were cut back, 1 base at V and 0 bases at J, with 11 bases in the middle. Germline CDR1 and CDR2: SGHAT and FQNNGV. CDR3 amino acids: CASSLVMGTSTDTQYF. The CDR3 bases are TGTGCCAGCAGCTTAGTTATGGGGACTAGCACAGATACGCAGTATTTT.

This rearrangement joins TRBV27 to TRBJ1-3; possible D gene TRBD1, 5 bases. The CDR3 runs 14 residues. CDR1 is MNHEY and CDR2 is SMNVEV in the germline V gene (reference sequence). Trimming shortened V by 0 bases and J by 2 bases, and 5 bases separated the two germline ends. CDR3 nucleotide sequence: TGTGCCAGCAGTTTATCCAGGGCTGGAAACACCATATATTTT. It yields the protein CASSLSRAGNTIYF.

V is TRBV6-5 and J is TRBJ1-2, with 7 bases aligning to TRBD1. Germline V gene data show CDR1 as MNHEY and CDR2 as SVGAGI. The CDR3 is 14 residues long. With V trimmed by 6 bases and J by 5 bases, 9 bases remained unmatched. The CDR3 DNA follows: TGTGCCAGCAGCCCATGGGGACAGAGGTATGGCTACACCTTC. This gives the protein CASSPWGQRYGYTF.

The chain joins TRBV5-4 to TRBJ2-2; TRBD2 is a possible D gene (6 bases). Germline V lookup: CDR1 SGHNT, CDR2 YYREEE (reference sequence). Trimming removed 1 base from V and 4 bases from J, with 14 bases in between. The CDR3 runs 16 residues. This CDR3 is CASSLITGAGTGELFF. For the CDR3, the DNA is TGTGCCAGCAGCTTGATTACGGGAGCTGGCACCGGGGAGCTGTTTTTT.

The genes are TRBV21-1 and TRBJ1-2. TRBV21-1 is a known pseudogene. This CDR3 is 16 amino acids long. Written as DNA, the CDR3 is TGTGCCAGCAGCGCCCGGGAGGATAGGAGACTCTATGGCTACACCTTC. Amino acid sequence: CASSAREDRRLYGYTF.

CDR3 DNA: TGCGCCAGCAGCCAAGGAGTTGTTCCCGGGAAAAAGAGAATCTCTGGAAACACCATATATTTT. Its translation: CASSQGVVPGKKRISGNTIYF. V usage is TRBV4-1 and J usage is TRBJ1-3, with unresolved D. The CDR3 runs to 21 residues. The ends were cut back, 1 base at V and 0 bases at J, with 25 bases in the middle. CDR1 MGHRA and CDR2 YSYEKL come from the germline V gene.

The rearrangement joins TRBV9 to TRBJ1-4, with TRBD1 identical over 12 bases. This CDR3 has 17 amino acids. The V and J ends lost 2 bases and 10 bases, in that order; junction bases with no gene match: 12. Germline V gene sequence: CDR1 SGDLS, CDR2 YYNGEE. For the CDR3, the DNA is TGTGCCAGCAGCGTGGACCCACGGGACAGGGGGCCGGCAAAACTGTTTTTT. It translates to CASSVDPRDRGPAKLFF.

The genes are TRBV7-9 and TRBJ1-5; maybe TRBD1 (5 bases). CDR1 is SEHNR, CDR2 FQNEAQ, per germline (reference sequence). The CDR3 consists of 15 residues. Trimming removed 5 bases from V and 3 bases from J, with 14 bases in between. CDR3 residues: CASSPGGWDNQPQHF. Here the CDR3 DNA reads TGTGCCAGCAGCCCCGGGGGTTGGGACAATCAGCCCCAGCATTTT.

This clone was recorded a few times. The genes are TRBV6-5 and TRBJ2-5; TRBD2 aligns across 12 bases. Germline CDR1 and CDR2: MNHEY and SVGAGI. The CDR3 has 15 amino acids. Germline trimming cut 9 bases from V and 3 bases from J; bases unmatched to any gene: 8. CDR3 coding DNA: TGTGCCAGAACGCGGACTAGCGGGACTGAAGAGACCCAGTACTTC. It yields the protein CARTRTSGTEETQYF.

The chain uses TRBV9 and TRBJ2-1; D perhaps matches TRBD2 (6 bases). CDR1 is SGDLS and CDR2 is YYNGEE in the germline V gene. The germline V and J ends were trimmed by 0 bases and 1 base, with 14 bases remaining between them. The CDR3 totals 17 residues. CDR3 in amino acids: CASSVGTRGGSYNEQFF. The CDR3, as DNA: TGTGCCAGCAGCGTAGGCACGCGGGGTGGTTCCTACAATGAGCAGTTCTTC.

Only one count was recorded for this clone. This chain links TRBV18 with TRBJ1-1, with 8 bases that match TRBD1. The V and J ends lost 6 bases and 7 bases, in that order; junction bases with no gene match: 7. The length of the CDR3 is 13 residues. CDR1 and CDR2 from the germline V gene are KGHSH and LQKENI. As DNA, the CDR3 is TGTGCCAGCTCCGGGACAGGTAGAAGTGAAGCTTTCTTT. It translates to CASSGTGRSEAFF.

This chain joins TRBV6-4 and TRBJ1-2; D is ambiguous. The CDR3 length is 11 residues. The germline V gene encodes CDR1 MRHNA and CDR2 SNTAGT. Trimming took off 5 bases at V and 4 bases at J, with 5 bases between the two ends. The CDR3 here is CASSSGYGYTF. CDR3 in DNA: TGTGCCAGCAGTTCGGGCTATGGCTACACCTTC.

The rearrangement joins TRBV19 to TRBJ1-2, with D possibly TRBD1 on 5 matching bases. This CDR3 is built from 15 residues. Trimming took 5 bases from V and 0 from J, leaving 13 bases between them. Germline V gives CDR1 LNHDA, CDR2 SQIVND (reference sequence). In nucleotides, the CDR3 is TGTGCCAGTAGTGCCCCAGGGTTAGCTAACTATGGCTACACCTTC. Translation gives CASSAPGLANYGYTF. Drawing the rest from reference TRBV19 and TRBJ1-2, the complete variable domain is DGGITQSPKYLFRKEGQNVTLSCEQNLNHDAMYWYRQDPGQGLRLIYYSQIVNDFQKGDIAEGYSVSREKKESFPLTVTSAQKNPTAFYLCASSAPGLANYGYTFGSGTRLTVV.

The chain employs TRBV10-3 and TRBJ2-3, with a tentative D call TRBD2 (5 bases). Germline CDR1 and CDR2: ENHRY and SYGVKD. This CDR3 has 13 residues. Trimming pared 7 bases from V and 2 bases from J, leaving 10 bases between. The CDR3 protein is CAINSGNTDTQYF. In nucleotides, the CDR3 is TGTGCCATCAACTCGGGGAACACAGATACGCAGTATTTT.

The chain employs TRBV4-1 and TRBJ2-7; TRBD2 matches 7 bases. Germline-derived CDR1 and CDR2 are MGHRA and YSYEKL. The length of the CDR3 is 15 residues. Unmatched junction bases numbered 4, after V lost 1 base and J lost 1 base. Here the CDR3 DNA reads TGCGCCAGCAGCCAAGCGAGCGGGGAATCCTACGAGCAGTACTTC. It specifies CASSQASGESYEQYF.

The CDR3, as DNA: TGTGCCAGCAGTTACGCCCGGACAGGGGGCGGTTCACCCCTCCACTTT. This codes for CASSYARTGGGSPLHF. J is TRBJ1-6 and V is TRBV6-5, with TRBD1 matching 11 bases. Germline lookup yields CDR1 MNHEY and CDR2 SVGAGI. This CDR3 has 16 residues. With V trimmed by 2 bases and J by 9 bases, 6 bases remained unmatched.

The J gene is TRBJ2-3, the V gene TRBV19; 7 bases map to TRBD2. V shed 3 bases and J 4 bases; nucleotides not matched to a gene: 13. Germline CDR1 reads LNHDA; CDR2 reads SQIVND (reference sequence). The CDR3 loop spans 17 amino acids. The CDR3 DNA reads TGTGCCAGTAGTATCCGGTTTACTAGCGATTTTCCAGATACGCAGTATTTT. This translates into CASSIRFTSDFPDTQYF.

Regarding this clone: Distinct nucleotide sequences in the sample also encode this CDR3. The chain carries TRBV7-2 and TRBJ1-5, with no clear D. This CDR3 has 13 amino acids. The germline gives CDR1 SGHTA, CDR2 FQGNSA. Trimming left V 5 bases short and J 0 bases short, with 5 bases between. CDR3 DNA: TGTGCCAGCAGCCCTAGTAGCAATCAGCCCCAGCATTTT. Translation gives CASSPSSNQPQHF. Full variable domain (outside the CDR3, taken from reference TRBV7-2 and TRBJ1-5): GAGVSQSPSNKVTEKGKDVELRCDPISGHTALYWYRQSLGQGLEFLIYFQGNSAPDKSGLPSDRFSAERTGGSVSTLTIQRTQQEDSAVYLCASSPSSNQPQHFGDGTRLSIL.

The V call is TRBV2, the J call TRBJ1-5; D may be TRBD1 (5 bases). The CDR3 is made up of 14 amino acids. The V end was cut by 7 bases, the J end by 3 bases, with 13 bases between. Germline V lookup: CDR1 SNHLY, CDR2 FYNNEI. In DNA, the CDR3 is TGTGCCAGCAAGGCAGGGTCCAACAATCAGCCCCAGCATTTT. Its translation: CASKAGSNNQPQHF.

The chain links TRBV10-3 to TRBJ1-6, with D perhaps matching TRBD1 (6 bases). Germline V CDR1 and CDR2: ENHRY, SYGVKD. The germline V and J ends were trimmed by 2 bases and 7 bases, with 9 bases remaining between them. CDR3 length: 14 amino acids. The DNA of the CDR3 is TGTGCCATCAGTGAGAATACAGGGAATTCACCCCTCCACTTT. Translation gives CAISENTGNSPLHF.

The chain recombines TRBV5-1 with TRBJ2-7; 11 bases fit TRBD2. Per germline, CDR1 SGHRS and CDR2 YFSETQ. With 4 bases clipped from V and 3 bases from J, the junction kept 6 bases outside the gene matches. The CDR3 is 15 residues long. The CDR3 reads CASSQGTSGNYEQYF. DNA of the CDR3: TGCGCCAGCAGCCAAGGGACTAGCGGTAACTACGAGCAGTACTTC.

This clone was found once. The gene calls are TRBV4-1 and TRBJ1-1; D call uncertain. This CDR3 region has 15 residues. Germline V gene data show CDR1 as MGHRA and CDR2 as YSYEKL. V was trimmed by 1 base and J by 0 bases, leaving 9 bases between them. The CDR3 DNA is TGCGCCAGCAGCCAAGTGGGCCCGATGAACACTGAAGCTTTCTTT. This codes for CASSQVGPMNTEAFF.

A single count supports this clone. This rearrangement joins TRBV4-1 to TRBJ1-6; 12 bases match TRBD1. V was clipped by 4 bases and J by 10 bases; unmatched bases: 11. This CDR3 comprises 17 residues. CDR1 and CDR2 (germline): MGHRA, YSYEKL. This CDR3 reads CASSPAPGTGGASPLHF. The CDR3 DNA is TGCGCCAGCAGCCCAGCCCCCGGGACAGGGGGCGCGTCACCCCTCCACTTT.

This rearrangement joins TRBV3-1 (or the pseudogene TRBV3-2) to TRBJ2-5; D gene unclear. Germline V gives CDR1 LGHDT, CDR2 YNNKEL (reference sequence). CDR3 length: 13 amino acids. V lost 3 bases and J 1 base, leaving 6 bases between the germline ends. The CDR3 reads CASSQQVQETQYF. DNA for the CDR3: TGTGCCAGCAGCCAGCAGGTCCAAGAGACCCAGTACTTC.

The chain joins TRBV19 to TRBJ1-2; D remains unclear. The CDR3 loop spans 14 amino acids. Trimming stripped 3 bases from V and 7 bases from J, with 15 bases between. Germline CDR1 LNHDA, CDR2 SQIVND (reference sequence). The CDR3, as DNA: TGTGCCAGTAGTATGGCCCAGGCGAGTGGTGGCTACACCTTC. Translation gives CASSMAQASGGYTF.